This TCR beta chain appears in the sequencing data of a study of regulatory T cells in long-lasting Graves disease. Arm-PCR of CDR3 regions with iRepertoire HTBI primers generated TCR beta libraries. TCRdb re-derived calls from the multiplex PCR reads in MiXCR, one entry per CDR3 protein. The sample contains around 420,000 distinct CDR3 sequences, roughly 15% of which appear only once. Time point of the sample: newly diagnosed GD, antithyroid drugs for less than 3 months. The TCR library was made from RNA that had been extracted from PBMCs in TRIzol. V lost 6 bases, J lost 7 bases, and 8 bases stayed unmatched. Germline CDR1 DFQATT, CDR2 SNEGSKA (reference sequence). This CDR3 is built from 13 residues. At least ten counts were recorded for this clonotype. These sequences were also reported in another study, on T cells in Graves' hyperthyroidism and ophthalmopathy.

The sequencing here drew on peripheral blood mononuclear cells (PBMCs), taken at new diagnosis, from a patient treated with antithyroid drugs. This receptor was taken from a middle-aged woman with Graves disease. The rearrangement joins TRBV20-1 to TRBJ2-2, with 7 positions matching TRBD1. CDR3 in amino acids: CSANTGAGGELFF. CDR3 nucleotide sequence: TGCAGTGCAAACACAGGGGCGGGCGGGGAGCTGTTTTTT.